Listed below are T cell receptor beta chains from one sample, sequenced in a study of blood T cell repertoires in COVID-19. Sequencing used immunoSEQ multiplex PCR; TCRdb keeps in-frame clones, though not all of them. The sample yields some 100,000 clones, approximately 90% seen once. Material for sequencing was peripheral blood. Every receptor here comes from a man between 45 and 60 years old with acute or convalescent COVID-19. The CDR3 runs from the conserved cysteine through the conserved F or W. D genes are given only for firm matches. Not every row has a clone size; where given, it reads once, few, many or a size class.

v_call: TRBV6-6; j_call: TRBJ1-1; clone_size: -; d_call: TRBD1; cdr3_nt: TGTGCCAGCAGCCGAAAGGCTGGGACAGGGTTTGGGATGAACACTGAAGCTTTCTTT; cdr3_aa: CASSRKAGTGFGMNTEAFF
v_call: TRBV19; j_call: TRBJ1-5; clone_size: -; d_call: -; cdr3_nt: TGTGCCAGTAGTATGGTGGGGCCAACGGGCAATCAGCCCCAGCATTTT; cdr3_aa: CASSMVGPTGNQPQHF
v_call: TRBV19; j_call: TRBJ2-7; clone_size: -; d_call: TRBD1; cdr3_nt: TGTGCCAGTACGAACAGGGGTGAGCAGTACTTC; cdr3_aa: CASTNRGEQYF
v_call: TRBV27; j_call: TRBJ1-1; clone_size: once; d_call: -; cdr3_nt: TGTGCCAGCAGTTTACGGCAGGGAGGCAACACTGAAGCTTTCTTT; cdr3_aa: CASSLRQGGNTEAFF
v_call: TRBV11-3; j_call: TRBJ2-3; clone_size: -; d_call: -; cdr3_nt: TGTGCCAGCAGCTTTGAGAGCACAGATACGCAGTATTTT; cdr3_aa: CASSFESTDTQYF
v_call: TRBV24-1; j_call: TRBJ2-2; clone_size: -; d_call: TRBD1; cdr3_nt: TGTGCCACCAGTGAATCCCCGGGACAGGGTTTTCGCACCGGGGAGCTGTTTTTT; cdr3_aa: CATSESPGQGFRTGELFF
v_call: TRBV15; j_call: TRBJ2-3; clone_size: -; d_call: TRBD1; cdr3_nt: TGTGCCACCAGCAGGACAGGGGTGAAGACAGATACGCAGTATTTT; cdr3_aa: CATSRTGVKTDTQYF
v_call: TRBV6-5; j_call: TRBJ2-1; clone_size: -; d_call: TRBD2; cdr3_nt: TGTGCCAGCAGTTCTTCCAGCGGGAGCACCTACAATGAGCAGTTCTTC; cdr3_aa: CASSSSSGSTYNEQFF
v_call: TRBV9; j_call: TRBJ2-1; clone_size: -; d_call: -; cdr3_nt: TGTGCCAGCAGCGTAGACAGGGACAATGAGCAGTTCTTC; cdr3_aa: CASSVDRDNEQFF
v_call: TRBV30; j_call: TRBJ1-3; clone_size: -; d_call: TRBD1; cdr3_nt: TGTGCCTGGATGACAGGGACTTCTGGAAACACCATATATTTT; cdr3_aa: CAWMTGTSGNTIYF
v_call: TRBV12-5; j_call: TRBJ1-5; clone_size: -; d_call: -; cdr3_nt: TGTGCTAGTGGTTTAACTATTATGCAGCCCCAGCATTTT; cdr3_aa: CASGLTIMQPQHF
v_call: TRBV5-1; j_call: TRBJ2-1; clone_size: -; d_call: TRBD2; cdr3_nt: TGCGCCAGCAGCTTACTAGCGGGAGCGAGGAACAATGAGCAGTTCTTC; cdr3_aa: CASSLLAGARNNEQFF
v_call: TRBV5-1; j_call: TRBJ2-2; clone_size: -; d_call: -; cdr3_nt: TGCGCCAGCAGCTTGGGAATAGCGGTCGGAACCGGGGAGCTGTTTTTT; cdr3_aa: CASSLGIAVGTGELFF
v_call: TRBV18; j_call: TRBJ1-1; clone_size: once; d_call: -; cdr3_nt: TGTGCCAGCTCACCATGGGCTACGAACACTGAAGCTTTCTTT; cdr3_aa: CASSPWATNTEAFF
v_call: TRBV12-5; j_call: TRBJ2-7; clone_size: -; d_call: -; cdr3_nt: TGTGCTAGTGGTTCCCATCCCGAGCAGTACTTC; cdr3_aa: CASGSHPEQYF
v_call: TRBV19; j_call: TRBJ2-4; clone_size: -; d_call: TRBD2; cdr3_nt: TGTGCCAGTAGTATCGCTAGCGGGGTAGCCAAAAACATTCAGTACTTC; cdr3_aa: CASSIASGVAKNIQYF
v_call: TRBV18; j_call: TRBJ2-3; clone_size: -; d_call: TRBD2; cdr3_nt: TGTGCCAGCTCACCAATTCCGGGACTACCCGATCTTCTCGATACGCAGTATTTT; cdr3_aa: CASSPIPGLPDLLDTQYF
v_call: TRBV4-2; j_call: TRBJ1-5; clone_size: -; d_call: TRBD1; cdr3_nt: TGTGCCAGCAGCCGATGGGACAGTCGGGGTGAGCCCCAGCATTTT; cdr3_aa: CASSRWDSRGEPQHF
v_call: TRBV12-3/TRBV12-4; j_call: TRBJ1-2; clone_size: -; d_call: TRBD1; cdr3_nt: TGTGCCAGCAGCGTAGGGACAGGGGGTGGCTACACCTTC; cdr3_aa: CASSVGTGGGYTF
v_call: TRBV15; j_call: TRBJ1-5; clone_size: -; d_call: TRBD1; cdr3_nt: TGTGCCACCAGCACCTATGACAGGGGAGGGTATCAGCCCCAGCATTTT; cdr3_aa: CATSTYDRGGYQPQHF
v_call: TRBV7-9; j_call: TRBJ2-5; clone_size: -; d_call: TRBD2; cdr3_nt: TGTGCCAGCAGCCGAGGGACTAGCGGGTCTCAAGAGACCCAGTACTTC; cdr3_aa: CASSRGTSGSQETQYF
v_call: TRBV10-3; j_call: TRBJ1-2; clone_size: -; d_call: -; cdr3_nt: TGTGCCATCAGCCCAAAACACAGGGATACCTATGGCTACACCTTC; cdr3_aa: CAISPKHRDTYGYTF
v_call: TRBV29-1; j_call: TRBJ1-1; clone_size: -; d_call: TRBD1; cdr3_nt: TGCAGCGTGCGACAGCAGGGGGAATTAGAAGCTTTCTTT; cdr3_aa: CSVRQQGELEAFF
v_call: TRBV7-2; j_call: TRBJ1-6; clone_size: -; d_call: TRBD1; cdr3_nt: TGTGCCAGCAGCCCGAGACAGGGTAATTCACCCCTCCACTTT; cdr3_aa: CASSPRQGNSPLHF
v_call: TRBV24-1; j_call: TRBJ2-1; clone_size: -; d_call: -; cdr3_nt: TGTGCCACCAGTGATCCGACGCTCGGAGTCTCCTACAATGAGCAGTTCTTC; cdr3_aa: CATSDPTLGVSYNEQFF
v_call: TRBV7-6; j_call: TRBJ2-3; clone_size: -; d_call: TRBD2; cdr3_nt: TGTGCCAGCAGCCTTCTCGGGACTAGCGGGACCACAGATACGCAGTATTTT; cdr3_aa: CASSLLGTSGTTDTQYF
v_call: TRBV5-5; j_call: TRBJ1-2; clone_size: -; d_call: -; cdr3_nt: TGTGCCAGCAGCTTCCAGGGTACGTATGGCTACACCTTC; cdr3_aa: CASSFQGTYGYTF
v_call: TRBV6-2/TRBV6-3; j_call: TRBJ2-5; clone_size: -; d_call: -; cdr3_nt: TGTGCCAGCAGTTTGGGGCTTCAGACCCAGTACTTC; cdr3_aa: CASSLGLQTQYF
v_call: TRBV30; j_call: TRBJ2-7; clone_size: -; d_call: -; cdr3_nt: TGTGCCTGGAGTGTACAGGCGGTGCAGTACTTC; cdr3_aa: CAWSVQAVQYF
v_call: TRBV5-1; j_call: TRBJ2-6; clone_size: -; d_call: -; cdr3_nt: TGCGCCAGCAGCTTGGTGGTCGGTTTCTCTGGGGCCAACGTCCTGACTTTC; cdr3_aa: CASSLVVGFSGANVLTF
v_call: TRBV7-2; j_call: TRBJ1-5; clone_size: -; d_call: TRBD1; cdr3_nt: TGTGCCAGCAGCTCTACGACAGGGGTTGGCATTCAGCCCCAGCATTTT; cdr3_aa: CASSSTTGVGIQPQHF
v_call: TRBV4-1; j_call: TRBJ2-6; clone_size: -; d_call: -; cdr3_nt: TGCGCCAGCAGCCAGAGTGTAGGACAGTTAATCTCTGGGGCCAACGTCCTGACTTTC; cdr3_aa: CASSQSVGQLISGANVLTF
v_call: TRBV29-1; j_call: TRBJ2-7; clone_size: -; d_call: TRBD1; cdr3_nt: TGCAGCGTTGAAGGACAGGGCAGGGTATGGTTC; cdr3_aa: CSVEGQGRVWF
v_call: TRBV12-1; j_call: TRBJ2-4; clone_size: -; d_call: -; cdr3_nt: TGTGCCAGCAGCTACAAGCCGGGACAGGGGGGAAAACTAGCCAAAAACATTCAGTACTTC; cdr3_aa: CASSYKPGQGGKLAKNIQYF
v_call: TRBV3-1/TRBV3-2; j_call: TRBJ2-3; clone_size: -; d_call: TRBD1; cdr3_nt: TGTGCCAGCAGCCACCCCCTTATAGGGGGCGTTCTTGATACGCAGTATTTT; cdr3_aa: CASSHPLIGGVLDTQYF
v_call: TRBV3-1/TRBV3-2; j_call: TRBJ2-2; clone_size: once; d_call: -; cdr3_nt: TGTGCCAGCAGCCAAAGGGGGAACACCGGGGAGCTGTTTTTT; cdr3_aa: CASSQRGNTGELFF
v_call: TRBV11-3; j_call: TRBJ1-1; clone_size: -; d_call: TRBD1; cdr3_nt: TGTGCCAGCAGCTTAGTCTTCGGGACAGGCACTGAAGCTTTCTTT; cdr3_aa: CASSLVFGTGTEAFF
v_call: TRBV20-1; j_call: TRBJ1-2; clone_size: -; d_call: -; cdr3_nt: TGCAGTGCCACGATCCGGGGTGGCTACACCTTC; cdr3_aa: CSATIRGGYTF
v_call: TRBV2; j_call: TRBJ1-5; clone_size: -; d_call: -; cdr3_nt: TGTGCCAGCCTCCTCTCTGGGGGGAATCAGCCCCAGCATTTT; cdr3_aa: CASLLSGGNQPQHF
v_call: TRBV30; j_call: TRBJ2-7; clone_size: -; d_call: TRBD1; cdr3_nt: TGTGCCTGGACTTTACTGGGACAGTACTCCGAGCAGTACTTC; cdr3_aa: CAWTLLGQYSEQYF
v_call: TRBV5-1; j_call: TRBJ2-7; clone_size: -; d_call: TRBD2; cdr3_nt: TGCGCCAGCAGCTTGGAAACCGGACTAGCGCAATACGAGCAGTACTTC; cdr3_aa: CASSLETGLAQYEQYF
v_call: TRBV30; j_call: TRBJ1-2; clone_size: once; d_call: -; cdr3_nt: TGTGCCTGGACTTTACAGAATAACTATGGCTACACCTTC; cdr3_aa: CAWTLQNNYGYTF
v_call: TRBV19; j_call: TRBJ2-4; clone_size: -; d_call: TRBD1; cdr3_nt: TGTGCCAGTAGTCCCAGGACAGGGAGCTTCGCCAAAAACATTCAGTACTTC; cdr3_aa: CASSPRTGSFAKNIQYF
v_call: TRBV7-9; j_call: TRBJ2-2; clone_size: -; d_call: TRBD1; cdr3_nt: TGTGCCAGCAGCCTCAGGGGGACCGGGGAGCTGTTTTTT; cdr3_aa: CASSLRGTGELFF
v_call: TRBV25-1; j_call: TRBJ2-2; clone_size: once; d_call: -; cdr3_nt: TGTGCCAGCAGTGCAGGGGCCGGGGAGCTGTTTTTT; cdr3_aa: CASSAGAGELFF
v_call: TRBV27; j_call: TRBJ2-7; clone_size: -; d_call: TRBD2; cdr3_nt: TGTGCCAGCAGTTATCTAGCGGGGTCCTACGAGCAGTACTTC; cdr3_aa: CASSYLAGSYEQYF
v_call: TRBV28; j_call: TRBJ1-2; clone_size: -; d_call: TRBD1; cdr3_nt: TGTGCCAGCAGTTCGGGACAGGTTTATGGCTACACCTTC; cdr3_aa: CASSSGQVYGYTF
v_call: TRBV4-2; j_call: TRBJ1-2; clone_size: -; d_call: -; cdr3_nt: TGTGCCAGCAGCCAAGACCCAAGGGGCTCGGATGGCTACACCTTC; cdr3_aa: CASSQDPRGSDGYTF